Below are 3 T cell receptor beta chains sequenced from a single sample in a study of a mutant IDH1 vaccine in newly diagnosed glioma. The time point: baseline, week 1 (first vaccination visit). Regarding treatment: pre-vaccination baseline after standard-of-care therapy. The repertoire was sequenced with immunoSEQ multiplex PCR; TCRdb's copy has only in-frame clones and lacks some. The data hold around 67,000 clones, with over 70% observed a single time. Sequenced material: peripheral blood mononuclear cells (PBMCs), taken from a glioma patient treated with radiotherapy, temozolomide or both. The receptors originated from a young woman with glioma. Some clones in this sample may be carry-over from other donors' samples.

The rearrangement uses TRBV6-5 and TRBJ2-3; no definite D call. Germline V CDR1 and CDR2: MNHEY, SVGAGI. The V gene lost 2 bases and the J gene lost 2 bases, with 5 bases spanning the gap. The CDR3 runs 13 residues. The CDR3 DNA reads as TGTGCCAGCAGTTACGTCCTCACAGATACGCAGTATTTT. It yields the protein CASSYVLTDTQYF.

This chain uses TRBV14 with TRBJ1-4; D might be TRBD1 (5 bases). Germline assignment: CDR1 SGHDN and CDR2 FVKESK. The CDR3 has 13 residues. The germline V and J ends were trimmed by 4 bases and 8 bases, with 11 bases remaining between them. The CDR3 spells CASSRGSWEKLFF. As DNA, the CDR3 is TGTGCCAGCAGCCGGGGGAGTTGGGAAAAACTGTTTTTT. The complete variable domain, with remaining parts taken from reference TRBV14 and TRBJ1-4, reads EAGVTQFPSHSVIEKGQTVTLRCDPISGHDNLYWYRRVMGKEIKFLLHFVKESKQDESGMPNNRFLAERTGGTYSTLKVQPAELEDSGVYFCASSRGSWEKLFFGSGTQLSVL.

This clone was detected a few times. CDR3 in amino acids: CASSWQGAGNTEAFF. The CDR3 nucleotides read TGCGCCAGCAGCTGGCAGGGGGCTGGGAACACTGAAGCTTTCTTT. The chain links TRBV5-1 to TRBJ1-1; 8 bases are a match to TRBD1. The V gene's germline CDR1 is SGHRS and CDR2 YFSETQ. Unmatched junction bases numbered 5, after V lost 3 bases and J lost 1 base. The CDR3 sequence is 15 residues long.